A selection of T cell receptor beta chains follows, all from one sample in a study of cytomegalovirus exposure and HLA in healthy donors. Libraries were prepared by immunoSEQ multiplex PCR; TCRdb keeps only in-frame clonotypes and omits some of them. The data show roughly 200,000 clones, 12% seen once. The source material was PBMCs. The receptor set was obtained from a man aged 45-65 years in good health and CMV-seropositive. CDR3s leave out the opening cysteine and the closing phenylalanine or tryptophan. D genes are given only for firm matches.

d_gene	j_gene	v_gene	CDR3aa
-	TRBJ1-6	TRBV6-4	ASSDVGGSQGPLH
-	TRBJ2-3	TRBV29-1	SAPSAGTDTQY
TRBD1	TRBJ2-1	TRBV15	ATTSRDRYNEQF
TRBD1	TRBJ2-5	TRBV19	ASSGTGQGTETQY
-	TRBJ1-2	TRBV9	ASRGGAGVYGYT
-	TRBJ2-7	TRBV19	ASSIESSYEQY
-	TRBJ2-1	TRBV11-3	ASSLNTYNEQF
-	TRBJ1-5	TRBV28	ASRGRGGGDFVQPQH
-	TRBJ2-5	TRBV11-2	ASSPDLVRETQY
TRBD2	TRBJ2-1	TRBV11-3	ASSKGGSGGVNEQF
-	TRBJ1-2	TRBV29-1	SVEGVGGSGYT
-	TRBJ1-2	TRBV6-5	ASRIRRDTGYGYT
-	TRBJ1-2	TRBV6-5	ASSPTRQALA
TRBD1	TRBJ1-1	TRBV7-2	ASSLAGTGNTEAF
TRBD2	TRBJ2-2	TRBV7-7	ASSLSGAPGELF
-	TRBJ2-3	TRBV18	ASSPDRPSGSTDTQY
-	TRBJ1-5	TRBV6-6	ASSRQENQPQH
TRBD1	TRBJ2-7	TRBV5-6	ASSPGDSAYEQY
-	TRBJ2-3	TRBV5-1	ASSFGDTQY